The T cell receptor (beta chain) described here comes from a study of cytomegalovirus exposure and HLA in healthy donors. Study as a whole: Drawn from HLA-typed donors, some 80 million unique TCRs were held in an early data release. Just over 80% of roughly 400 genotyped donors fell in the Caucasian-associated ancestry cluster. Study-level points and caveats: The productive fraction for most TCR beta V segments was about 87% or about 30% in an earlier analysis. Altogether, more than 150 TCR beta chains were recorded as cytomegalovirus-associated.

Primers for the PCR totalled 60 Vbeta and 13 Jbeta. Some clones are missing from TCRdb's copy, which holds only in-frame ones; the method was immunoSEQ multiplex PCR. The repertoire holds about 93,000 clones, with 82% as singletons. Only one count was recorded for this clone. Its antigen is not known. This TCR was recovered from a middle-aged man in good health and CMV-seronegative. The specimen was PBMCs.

DNA of the CDR3: TGTGCCAGCAGCTTGCGGGGGAACACTGAAGCTTTCTTT. It yields the protein CASSLRGNTEAFF. This chain connects TRBV7-9 to TRBJ1-1; D is undetermined. Germline CDR1 SEHNR, CDR2 FQNEAQ (reference sequence). V was shortened by 3 bases and J by 1 base, with 6 bases between the two germline ends. The CDR3 extends over 13 amino acids.